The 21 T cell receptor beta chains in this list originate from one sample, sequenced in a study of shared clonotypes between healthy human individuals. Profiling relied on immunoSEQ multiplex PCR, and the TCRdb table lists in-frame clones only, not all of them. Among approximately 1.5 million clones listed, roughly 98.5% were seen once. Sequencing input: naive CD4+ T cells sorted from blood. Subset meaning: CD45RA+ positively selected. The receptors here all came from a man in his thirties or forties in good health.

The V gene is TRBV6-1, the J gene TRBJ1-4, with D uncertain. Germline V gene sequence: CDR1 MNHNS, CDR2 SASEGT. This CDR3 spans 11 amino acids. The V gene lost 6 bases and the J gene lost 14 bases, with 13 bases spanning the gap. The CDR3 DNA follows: TGTGCCAGCAGCGAGATCCGGTTCCTGTTTTTT. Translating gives CASSEIRFLFF.

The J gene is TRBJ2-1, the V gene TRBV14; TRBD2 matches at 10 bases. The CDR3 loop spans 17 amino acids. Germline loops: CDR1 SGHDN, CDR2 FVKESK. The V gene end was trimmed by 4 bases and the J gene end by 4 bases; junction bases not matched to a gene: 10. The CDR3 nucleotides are TGTGCCAGCAGCCCCCGGGTAGCGGGAGGTACTTACAATGAGCAGTTCTTC. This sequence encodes CASSPRVAGGTYNEQFF.

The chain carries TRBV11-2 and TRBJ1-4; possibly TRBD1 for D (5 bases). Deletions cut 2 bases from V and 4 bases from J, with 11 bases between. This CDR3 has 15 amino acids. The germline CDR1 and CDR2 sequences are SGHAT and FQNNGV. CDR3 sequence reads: CASSLRGLLNEKLFF. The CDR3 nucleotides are TGTGCCAGCAGCTTACGGGGACTCCTTAATGAAAAACTGTTTTTT.

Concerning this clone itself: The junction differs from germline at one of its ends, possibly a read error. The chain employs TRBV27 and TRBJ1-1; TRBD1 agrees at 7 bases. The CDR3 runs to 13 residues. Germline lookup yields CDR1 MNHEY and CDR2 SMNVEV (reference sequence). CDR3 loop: CASSLSYLDREKF. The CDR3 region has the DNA TGTGCCAGCAGTTTATCGTATTTAGACAGGGAGAAATTT.

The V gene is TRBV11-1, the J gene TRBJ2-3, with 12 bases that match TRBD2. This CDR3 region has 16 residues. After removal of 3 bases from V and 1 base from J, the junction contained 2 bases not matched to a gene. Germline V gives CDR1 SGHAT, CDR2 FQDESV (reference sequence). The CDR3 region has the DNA TGTGCCAGCAGCTTTAGACTAGCGGGAGGCACAGATACGCAGTATTTT. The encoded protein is CASSFRLAGGTDTQYF.

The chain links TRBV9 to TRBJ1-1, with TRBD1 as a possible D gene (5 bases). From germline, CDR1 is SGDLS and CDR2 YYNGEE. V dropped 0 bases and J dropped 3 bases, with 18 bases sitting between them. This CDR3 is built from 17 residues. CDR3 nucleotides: TGTGCCAGCAGCGTAGATTTTCGGTTCCCGGGGGACACTGAAGCTTTCTTT. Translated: CASSVDFRFPGDTEAFF.

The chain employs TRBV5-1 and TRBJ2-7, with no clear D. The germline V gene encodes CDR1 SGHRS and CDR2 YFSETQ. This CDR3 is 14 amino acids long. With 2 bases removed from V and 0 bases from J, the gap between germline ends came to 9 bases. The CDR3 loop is CASSLSSSSYEQYF. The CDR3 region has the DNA TGCGCCAGCAGCTTAAGTAGCAGCTCCTACGAGCAGTACTTC.

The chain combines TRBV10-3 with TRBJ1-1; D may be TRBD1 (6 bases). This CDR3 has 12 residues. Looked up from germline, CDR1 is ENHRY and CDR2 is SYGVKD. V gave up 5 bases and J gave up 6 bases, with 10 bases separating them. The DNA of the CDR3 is TGTGCCATCAGTCCAGGGGAACCTGAAGCTTTCTTT. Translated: CAISPGEPEAFF.

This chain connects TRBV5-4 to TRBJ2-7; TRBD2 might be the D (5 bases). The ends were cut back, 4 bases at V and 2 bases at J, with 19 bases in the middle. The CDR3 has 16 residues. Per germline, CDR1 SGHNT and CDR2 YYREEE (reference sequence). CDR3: CASSGNPAAFTYEQYF. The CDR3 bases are TGTGCCAGCAGCGGGAACCCAGCGGCTTTTACCTACGAGCAGTACTTC.

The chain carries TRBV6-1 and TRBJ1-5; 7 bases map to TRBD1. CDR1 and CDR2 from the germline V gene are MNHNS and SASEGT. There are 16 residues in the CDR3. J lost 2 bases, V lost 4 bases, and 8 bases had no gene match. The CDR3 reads CASSVNDRVGNQPQHF. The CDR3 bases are TGTGCCAGCAGTGTAAATGACAGGGTGGGCAATCAGCCCCAGCATTTT.

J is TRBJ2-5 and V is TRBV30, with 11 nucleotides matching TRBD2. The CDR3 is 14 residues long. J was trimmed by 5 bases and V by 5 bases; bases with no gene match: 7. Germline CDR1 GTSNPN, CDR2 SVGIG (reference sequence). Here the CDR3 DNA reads TGTGCCTGGGCCGTAGCGGGAGGGTTGGAGACCCAGTACTTC. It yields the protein CAWAVAGGLETQYF.

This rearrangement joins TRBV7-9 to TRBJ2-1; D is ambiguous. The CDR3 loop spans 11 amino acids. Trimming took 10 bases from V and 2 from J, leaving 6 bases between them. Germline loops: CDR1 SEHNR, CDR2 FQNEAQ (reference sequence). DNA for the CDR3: TGTGCCACCACCCCCTACAATGAGCAGTTCTTC. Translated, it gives CATTPYNEQFF.

CDR3 loop: CASSLGWGGSTDTQYF. The CDR3 DNA follows: TGTGCCAGCAGCTTAGGATGGGGGGGGAGTACAGATACGCAGTATTTT. The genes are TRBV11-3 and TRBJ2-3, with 7 bases identical to TRBD2. V shed 1 base, J shed 3 bases, and the junction held 7 bases outside the gene matches. The CDR3 extends over 16 amino acids. Germline V gene sequence: CDR1 SGHNT, CDR2 YENEEA.

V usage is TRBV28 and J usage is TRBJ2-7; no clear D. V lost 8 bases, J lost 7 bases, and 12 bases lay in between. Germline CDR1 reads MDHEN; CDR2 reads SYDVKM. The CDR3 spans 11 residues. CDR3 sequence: CASQKAREQYF. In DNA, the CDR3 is TGTGCCAGCCAGAAGGCCCGAGAGCAGTACTTC.

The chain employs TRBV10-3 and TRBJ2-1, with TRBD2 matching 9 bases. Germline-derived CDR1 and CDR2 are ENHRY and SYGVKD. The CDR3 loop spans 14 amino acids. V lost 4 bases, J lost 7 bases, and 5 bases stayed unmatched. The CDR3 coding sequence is TGTGCCATCAGTGGTCCTAGCGGGGTTAATGAGCAGTTCTTC. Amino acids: CAISGPSGVNEQFF.

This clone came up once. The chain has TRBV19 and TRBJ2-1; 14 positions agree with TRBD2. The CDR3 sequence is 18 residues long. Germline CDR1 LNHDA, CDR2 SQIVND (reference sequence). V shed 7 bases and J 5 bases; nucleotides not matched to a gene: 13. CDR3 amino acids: CASTKDPPGLAGDNEQFF. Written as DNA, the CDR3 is TGTGCCAGTACCAAAGACCCCCCGGGACTAGCGGGAGACAATGAGCAGTTCTTC.

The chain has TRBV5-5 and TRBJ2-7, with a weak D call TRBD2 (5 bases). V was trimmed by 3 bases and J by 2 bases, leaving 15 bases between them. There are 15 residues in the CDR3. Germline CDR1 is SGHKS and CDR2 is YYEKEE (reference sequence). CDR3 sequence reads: CASSWEYGLTYEQYF. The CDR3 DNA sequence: TGTGCCAGCAGCTGGGAGTATGGGCTCACCTACGAGCAGTACTTC.

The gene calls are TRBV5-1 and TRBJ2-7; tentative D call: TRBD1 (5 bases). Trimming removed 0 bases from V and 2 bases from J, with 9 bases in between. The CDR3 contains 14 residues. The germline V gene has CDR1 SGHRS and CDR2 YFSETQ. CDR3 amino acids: CASSLEQDTYEQYF. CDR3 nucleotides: TGCGCCAGCAGCTTGGAACAGGATACCTACGAGCAGTACTTC.

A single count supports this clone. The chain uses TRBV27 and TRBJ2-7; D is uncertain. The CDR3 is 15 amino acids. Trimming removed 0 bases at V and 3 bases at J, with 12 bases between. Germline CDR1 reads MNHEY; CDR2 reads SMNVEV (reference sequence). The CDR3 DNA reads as TGTGCCAGCAGTTTATCGGTGGGATTTTTCTACGAGCAGTACTTC. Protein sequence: CASSLSVGFFYEQYF.

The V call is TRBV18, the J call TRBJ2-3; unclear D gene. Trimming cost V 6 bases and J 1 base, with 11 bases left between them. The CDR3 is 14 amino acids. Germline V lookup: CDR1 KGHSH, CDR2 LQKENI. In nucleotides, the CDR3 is TGTGCCAGCTCCCGAGAGCATGGCACAGATACGCAGTATTTT. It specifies CASSREHGTDTQYF. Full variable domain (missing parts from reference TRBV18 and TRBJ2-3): NAGVMQNPRHLVRRRGQEARLRCSPMKGHSHVYWYRQLPEEGLKFMVYLQKENIIDESGMPKERFSAEFPKEGPSILRIQQVVRGDSAAYFCASSREHGTDTQYFGPGTRLTVL.

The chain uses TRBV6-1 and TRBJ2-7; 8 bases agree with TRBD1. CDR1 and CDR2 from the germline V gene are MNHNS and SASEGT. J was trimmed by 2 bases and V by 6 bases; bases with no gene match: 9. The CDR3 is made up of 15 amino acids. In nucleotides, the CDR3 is TGTGCCAGCAGCGGTTTGTGGACAGGGCCCTACGAGCAGTACTTC. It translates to CASSGLWTGPYEQYF.